This paragraph covers one T cell receptor (beta chain) sequence. Its antigen is unknown. With ipilimumab providing CTLA-4 blockade, focal radiation was administered to patients who had chemo-refractory metastatic non-small-cell lung cancer. The data belong to a study of radiotherapy plus CTLA-4 blockade in lung cancer. Generated by immunoSEQ multiplex PCR, the TCRdb table keeps only in-frame clones and is missing some. The sample lists about 62,000 clones; 60% to 80% were seen once. Study results and caveats: TCR clones of tumor origin grew in blood after radiotherapy plus ipilimumab.

The ends were cut back, 5 bases at V and 0 bases at J, with 11 bases in the middle. CDR1 is MNHEY, CDR2 SVGAGI, per germline. The CDR3 length is 15 residues. This chain joins TRBV6-5 and TRBJ2-1, with a tentative D call TRBD1 (5 bases). The TCR sequence derives from a human donor with non-small cell lung cancer who had a complete response to radiotherapy plus ipilimumab. Material: peripheral blood, obtained from a patient treated with radiotherapy plus ipilimumab. CDR3: CASSQGTSSYNEQFF. The CDR3 nucleotides read TGTGCCAGCAGTCAGGGCACGAGCTCCTACAATGAGCAGTTCTTC.